Shown below are 4 T cell receptor beta chains from a single sample sequenced in a study of shared clonotypes between healthy human individuals. The table came from immunoSEQ multiplex PCR; TCRdb's copy has only in-frame clones and leaves some out. The profile shows around 2,000,000 clones, roughly 91% of them singletons. The naive CD8 fraction comprised CD45RO-negative cells positively selected for CCR7 and excluded terminally differentiated effector memory CD45RA+ cells. The sequenced sample was naive CD8+ T cells from PBMCs. Receptor source: a man aged 18 to 35 in good health. Some clones in this sample may be carry-over from other donors' samples.

V is TRBV13 and J is TRBJ1-2; D is uncertain. CDR3 size: 19 residues. CDR1 and CDR2 (germline): PRHDT, FYEKMQ (reference sequence). V was clipped by 2 bases and J by 3 bases, with 25 bases between them. The DNA for the CDR3 is TGTGCCAGCAGCTTAAGGAGTTCGGCAGGCTCCAAGGTCGACTATGGCTACACCTTC. Translating gives CASSLRSSAGSKVDYGYTF.

The chain joins TRBV30 to TRBJ2-3, with 12 bases identical to TRBD2. V was pared by 0 bases and J by 5 bases, with 0 bases of the junction left unmatched. This CDR3 has 14 residues. Germline V lookup: CDR1 GTSNPN, CDR2 SVGIG (reference sequence). The CDR3 DNA reads as TGTGCCTGGAGTGTACTAGCGGGAGGAGATACGCAGTATTTT. It translates to CAWSVLAGGDTQYF.

In its sample, this clone was seen once. J is TRBJ1-1 and V is TRBV7-3; 11 positions agree with TRBD1. CDR1 and CDR2 (germline): SGHTA, FQGTGA. This CDR3 has 15 residues. Germline trimming cut 5 bases from V and 4 bases from J; bases unmatched to any gene: 6. This chain's CDR3 is CASSPIGTGGTEAFF. CDR3 in DNA: TGTGCCAGCAGCCCAATCGGGACAGGGGGCACTGAAGCTTTCTTT.

The rearrangement links TRBV10-3 to TRBJ2-7, with 9 bases fitting TRBD1. Germline CDR1 and CDR2: ENHRY and SYGVKD. The CDR3 has 15 residues. With V trimmed by 1 base and J by 3 bases, 4 bases remained unmatched. The CDR3 bases are TGTGCCATCAGTGAGTTAGGGACAGGGATCTACGAGCAGTACTTC. Amino acid sequence: CAISELGTGIYEQYF.